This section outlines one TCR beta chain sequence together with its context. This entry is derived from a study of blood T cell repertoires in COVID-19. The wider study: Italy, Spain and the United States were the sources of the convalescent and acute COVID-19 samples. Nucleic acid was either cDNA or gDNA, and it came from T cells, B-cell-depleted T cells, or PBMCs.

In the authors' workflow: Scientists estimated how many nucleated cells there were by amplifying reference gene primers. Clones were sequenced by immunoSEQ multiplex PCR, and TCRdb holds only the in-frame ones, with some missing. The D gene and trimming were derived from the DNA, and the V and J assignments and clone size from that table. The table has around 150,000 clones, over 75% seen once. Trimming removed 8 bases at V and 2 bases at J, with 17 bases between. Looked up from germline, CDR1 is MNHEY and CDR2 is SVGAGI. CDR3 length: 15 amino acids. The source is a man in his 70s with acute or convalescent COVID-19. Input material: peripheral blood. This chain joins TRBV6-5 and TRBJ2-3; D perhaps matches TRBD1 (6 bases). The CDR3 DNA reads TGTGCCAGCCGCATCGGGACACTGAACACAGATACGCAGTATTTT. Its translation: CASRIGTLNTDTQYF.